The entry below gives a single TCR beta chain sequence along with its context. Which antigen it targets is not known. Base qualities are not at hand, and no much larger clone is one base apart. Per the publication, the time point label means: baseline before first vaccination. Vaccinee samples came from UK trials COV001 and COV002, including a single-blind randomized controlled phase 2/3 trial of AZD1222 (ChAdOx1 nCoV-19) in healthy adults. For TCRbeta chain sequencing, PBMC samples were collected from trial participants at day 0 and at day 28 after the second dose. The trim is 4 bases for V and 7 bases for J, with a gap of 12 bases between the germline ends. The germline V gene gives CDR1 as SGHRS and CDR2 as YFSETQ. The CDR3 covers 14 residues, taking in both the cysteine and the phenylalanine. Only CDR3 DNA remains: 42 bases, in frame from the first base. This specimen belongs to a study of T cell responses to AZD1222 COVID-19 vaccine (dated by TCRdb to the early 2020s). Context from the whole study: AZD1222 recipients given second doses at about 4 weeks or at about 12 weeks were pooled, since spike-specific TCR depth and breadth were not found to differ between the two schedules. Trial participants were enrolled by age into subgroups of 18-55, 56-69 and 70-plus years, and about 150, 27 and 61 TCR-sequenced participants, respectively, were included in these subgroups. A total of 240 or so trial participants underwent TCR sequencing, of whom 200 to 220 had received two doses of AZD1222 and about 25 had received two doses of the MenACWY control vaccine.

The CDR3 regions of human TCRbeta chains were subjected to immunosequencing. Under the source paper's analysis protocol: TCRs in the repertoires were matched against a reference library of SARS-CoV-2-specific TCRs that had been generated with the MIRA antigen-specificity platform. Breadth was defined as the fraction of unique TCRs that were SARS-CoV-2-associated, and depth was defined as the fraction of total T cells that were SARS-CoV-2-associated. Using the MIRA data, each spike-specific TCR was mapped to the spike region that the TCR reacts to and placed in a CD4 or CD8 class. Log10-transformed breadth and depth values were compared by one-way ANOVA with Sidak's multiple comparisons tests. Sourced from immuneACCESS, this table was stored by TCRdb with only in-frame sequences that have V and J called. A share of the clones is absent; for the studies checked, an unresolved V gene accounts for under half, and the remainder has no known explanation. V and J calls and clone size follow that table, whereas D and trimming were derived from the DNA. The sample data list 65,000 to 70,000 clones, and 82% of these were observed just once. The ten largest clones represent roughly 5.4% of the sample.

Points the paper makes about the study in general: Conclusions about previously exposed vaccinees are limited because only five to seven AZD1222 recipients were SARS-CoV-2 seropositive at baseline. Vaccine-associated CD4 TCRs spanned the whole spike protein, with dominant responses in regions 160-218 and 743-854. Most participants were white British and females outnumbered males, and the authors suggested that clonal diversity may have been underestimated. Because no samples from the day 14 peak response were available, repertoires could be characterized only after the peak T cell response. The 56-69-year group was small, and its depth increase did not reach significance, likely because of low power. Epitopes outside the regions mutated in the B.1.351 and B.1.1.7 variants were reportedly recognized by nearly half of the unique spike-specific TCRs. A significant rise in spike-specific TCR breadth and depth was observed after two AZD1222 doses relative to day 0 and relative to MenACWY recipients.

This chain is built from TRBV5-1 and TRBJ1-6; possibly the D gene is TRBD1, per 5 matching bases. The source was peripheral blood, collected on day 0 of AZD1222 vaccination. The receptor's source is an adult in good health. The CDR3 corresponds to CASSLGTGNSPLHF. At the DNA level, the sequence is TGCGCCAGCAGCCTCGGGACTGGAAATTCACCCCTCCACTTT.